Each of the 22 T cell receptor beta chains below was sequenced from the same sample in a study of shared clonotypes between healthy human individuals. Profiling relied on immunoSEQ multiplex PCR, and the TCRdb table lists in-frame clones only, not all of them. The repertoire has some 1.1 million clones, 70% to 85% of them found once; the top ten carry over 0.8%. The sample taken for sequencing was memory CD4+ T cells from PBMCs. The subset denotes: CD45RA-negative fraction. The receptors were sampled from a man aged 18 to 29 in good health. Some clones in this sample may be carry-over from other donors' samples.

V is TRBV5-1 and J is TRBJ2-1; D is ambiguous. CDR1 is SGHRS, CDR2 YFSETQ, per germline. The CDR3 length is 14 residues. Trimming cost V 1 base and J 3 bases, with 8 bases left between them. CDR3 bases: TGCGCCAGCAGCTTGCTCCCAGGCTACAATGAGCAGTTCTTC. Protein product: CASSLLPGYNEQFF. Based on the CDR3 plus reference TRBV5-1 and TRBJ2-1, the full variable domain is KAGVTQTPRYLIKTRGQQVTLSCSPISGHRSVSWYQQTPGQGLQFLFEYFSETQRNKGNFPGRFSGRQFSNSRSEMNVSTLELGDSALYLCASSLLPGYNEQFFGPGTRLTVL.

This rearrangement joins TRBV28 to TRBJ2-1; 8 bases align to TRBD2. Germline CDR1 reads MDHEN; CDR2 reads SYDVKM. This CDR3 has 14 amino acids. With V trimmed by 4 bases and J by 4 bases, 3 bases remained unmatched. CDR3 amino acids: CASSWLAGYNEQFF. The DNA for the CDR3 is TGTGCCAGCAGTTGGCTAGCGGGTTACAATGAGCAGTTCTTC.

The V gene is TRBV7-2, the J gene TRBJ2-7; TRBD1 matches at 8 bases. CDR1 SGHTA and CDR2 FQGNSA come from the germline V gene. V trimming: 1 base; J trimming: 3 bases; junction bases outside the gene matches: 5. The CDR3 has 15 residues. CDR3 sequence reads: CASSLGGGTGYEQYF. CDR3 sequence (DNA): TGTGCCAGCAGCTTAGGAGGGGGGACAGGCTACGAGCAGTACTTC.

The rearrangement uses TRBV7-8 and TRBJ2-1; 14 nucleotides line up with TRBD2. The V and J ends lost 5 bases and 6 bases, in that order; junction bases with no gene match: 6. The CDR3 loop spans 16 amino acids. Germline CDR1 is SGHVS and CDR2 is FQNEAQ. Here the CDR3 reads CASSVRTSGRINEQFF. The CDR3 nucleotides are TGTGCCAGCAGCGTCCGGACTAGCGGGAGGATCAATGAGCAGTTCTTC. The entire variable domain, with the rest obtained from reference TRBV7-8 and TRBJ2-1, is as follows: GAGVSQSPRYKVAKRGQDVALRCDPISGHVSLFWYQQALGQGPEFLTYFQNEAQLDKSGLPSDRFFAERPEGSVSTLKIQRTQQEDSAVYLCASSVRTSGRINEQFFGPGTRLTVL.

About this clone: Other nucleotide sequences in the sample specify the same CDR3. The rearrangement joins TRBV5-1 to TRBJ1-4, with D uncertain. The CDR3 length is 15 residues. V shed 0 bases and J shed 0 bases, with 6 bases lying between them. Germline CDR1 reads SGHRS; CDR2 reads YFSETQ. In DNA form, the CDR3 reads TGCGCCAGCAGCTTGGCAGCCGCAACTAATGAAAAACTGTTTTTT. Translation: CASSLAAATNEKLFF.

J is TRBJ2-4 and V is TRBV2; D is uncertain. The V end was cut by 7 bases, the J end by 8 bases, with 9 bases between. Germline V gene data show CDR1 as SNHLY and CDR2 as FYNNEI. This CDR3 has 11 amino acids. The CDR3 region has the DNA TGTGCCAGCACCAGCGTAGACATTCAGTACTTC. Amino acid sequence: CASTSVDIQYF. Filled out from reference TRBV2 and TRBJ2-4, the complete variable domain reads EPEVTQTPSHQVTQMGQEVILRCVPISNHLYFYWYRQILGQKVEFLVSFYNNEISEKSEIFDDQFSVERPDGSNFTLKIRSTKLEDSAMYFCASTSVDIQYFGAGTRLSVL.

The rearrangement joins TRBV7-2 to TRBJ1-4; 7 positions agree with TRBD1. The CDR3 covers 16 residues. CDR1 is SGHTA and CDR2 is FQGNSA in the germline V gene. Germline trimming cut 5 bases from V and 4 bases from J; bases unmatched to any gene: 10. The CDR3 sequence is CASSLGGGQFNEKLFF. CDR3 DNA: TGTGCCAGCAGCCTCGGGGGGGGACAGTTTAATGAAAAACTGTTTTTT.

This rearrangement joins TRBV30 to TRBJ1-1; tentative D call: TRBD1 (6 bases). The CDR3 is 13 residues long. Germline loops: CDR1 GTSNPN, CDR2 SVGIG (reference sequence). V lost 4 bases and J 3 bases, leaving 12 bases between the germline ends. The CDR3 nucleotides read TGTGCCTGGACCTCGGGGGCAGACACTGAAGCTTTCTTT. The encoded protein is CAWTSGADTEAFF.

The chain joins TRBV7-3 to TRBJ2-1, with TRBD2 matching over 12 bases. The junction had 6 bases not matched to a gene; V was cut back by 5 bases and J by 7 bases. In germline, CDR1 is SGHTA, CDR2 FQGTGA. The CDR3 is 15 residues long. DNA of the CDR3: TGTGCCAGCAGCCAGACTAGCGGGAGTGGAAATGAGCAGTTCTTC. Translation: CASSQTSGSGNEQFF.

The genes are TRBV19 and TRBJ2-3, with TRBD1 matching 7 bases. After removal of 9 bases from V and 5 bases from J, the junction contained 11 bases not matched to a gene. This CDR3 spans 14 amino acids. Germline CDR1 LNHDA, CDR2 SQIVND (reference sequence). CDR3 protein: CASSTPRGLDTQYF. CDR3 bases: TGTGCCAGCTCAACCCCGAGGGGGCTAGATACGCAGTATTTT. Filled out from reference TRBV19 and TRBJ2-3, the complete variable domain reads DGGITQSPKYLFRKEGQNVTLSCEQNLNHDAMYWYRQDPGQGLRLIYYSQIVNDFQKGDIAEGYSVSREKKESFPLTVTSAQKNPTAFYLCASSTPRGLDTQYFGPGTRLTVL.

V usage is TRBV4-1 and J usage is TRBJ2-7; maybe TRBD2 (5 bases). This CDR3 spans 15 amino acids. The V end lost 0 bases, the J end lost 6 bases, and 15 bases lay between the germline ends. CDR1 and CDR2 from the germline V gene are MGHRA and YSYEKL. In DNA form, the CDR3 reads TGCGCCAGCAGCCAAGATCAGAGCGGAGTCCTCGAGCAGTACTTC. Encoded protein: CASSQDQSGVLEQYF.

The chain carries TRBV20-1 and TRBJ2-7; D is undetermined. Deletions cut 7 bases from V and 0 bases from J, with 7 bases between. The CDR3 covers 11 residues. Looked up from germline, CDR1 is DFQATT and CDR2 is SNEGSKA (reference sequence). CDR3 residues: CSGSLSYEQYF. The CDR3 DNA reads TGCAGTGGGAGCCTCTCCTACGAGCAGTACTTC.

The CDR3 bases are TGTGCCAGCAGCCAAGGGGTCGGCTACGAGCAGTACTTC. Protein sequence: CASSQGVGYEQYF. The gene calls are TRBV4-2 and TRBJ2-7; the D is unclear. The germline V gene has CDR1 LGHNA and CDR2 YNFKEQ. Trimming left V 1 base short and J 3 bases short, with 7 bases between. The length of the CDR3 is 13 residues.

The V call is TRBV2, the J call TRBJ2-5; D is perhaps TRBD2 (6 bases). The germline gives CDR1 SNHLY, CDR2 FYNNEI. Trimming shortened V by 8 bases and J by 4 bases, and 11 bases separated the two germline ends. CDR3 length equals 12 residues. The CDR3 nucleotides are TGTGCCAGCCAAAAGGAGGGAGAGACCCAGTACTTC. Protein product: CASQKEGETQYF.

The chain is built from TRBV7-9 and TRBJ2-3; D unresolved. CDR1 SEHNR and CDR2 FQNEAQ come from the germline V gene (reference sequence). Deletions cut 2 bases from V and 2 bases from J, with 11 bases between. The CDR3 length is 15 residues. The CDR3 loop is CASSLNGLPTDTQYF. The CDR3 DNA follows: TGTGCCAGCAGCTTAAACGGCCTGCCCACAGATACGCAGTATTTT.

The V and J genes are TRBV28 and TRBJ1-1; D gene uncertain. The germline V and J ends were trimmed by 2 bases and 5 bases, with 15 bases remaining between them. This CDR3 is built from 15 residues. In germline, CDR1 is MDHEN, CDR2 SYDVKM. The CDR3 DNA reads TGTGCCAGCAGTTTAAATCTCCGGGGTAGAACTGAAGCTTTCTTT. This encodes CASSLNLRGRTEAFF.

Comment on this clone: Other nucleotide sequences from this sample produce the same CDR3. The gene calls are TRBV27 and TRBJ2-7; D is perhaps TRBD1 (6 bases). There are 13 residues in the CDR3. V lost 6 bases and J lost 2, with 11 bases in between. Germline V CDR1 and CDR2: MNHEY, SMNVEV (reference sequence). The CDR3 DNA reads TGTGCCAGCAGCCTACAGGGACCCTACGAGCAGTACTTC. It specifies CASSLQGPYEQYF.

In this sample, this clone turned up a few times. This chain uses TRBV9 with TRBJ1-3; D is ambiguous. The germline gives CDR1 SGDLS, CDR2 YYNGEE. V was shortened by 1 base and J by 7 bases, with 6 bases between the two germline ends. This CDR3 has 12 residues. As DNA, the CDR3 is TGTGCCAGCAGCGTAACTTACAACACCATATATTTT. Translation gives CASSVTYNTIYF.

J is TRBJ2-5 and V is TRBV28, with 14 bases fitting TRBD2. CDR3 size: 17 residues. Per germline, CDR1 MDHEN and CDR2 SYDVKM. The junction had 9 bases not matched to a gene; V was cut back by 5 bases and J by 4 bases. This CDR3 is CASSDGTSGRRGETQYF. CDR3 sequence (DNA): TGTGCCAGCAGTGACGGGACTAGCGGGAGACGGGGAGAGACCCAGTACTTC.

V is TRBV27 and J is TRBJ2-7, with 11 nucleotides matching TRBD1. V lost 6 bases, J lost 2 bases, and 9 bases stayed unmatched. The germline CDR1 and CDR2 sequences are MNHEY and SMNVEV (reference sequence). The CDR3 spans 16 residues. The CDR3 bases are TGTGCCAGCAGACAGAAACCGGGACAGGGGGCCTACGAGCAGTACTTC. This codes for CASRQKPGQGAYEQYF.

The chain uses TRBV29-1 and TRBJ1-2; perhaps TRBD1 as D (6 bases). With 2 bases removed from V and 0 bases from J, the gap between germline ends came to 10 bases. This CDR3 has 14 residues. Germline CDR1 is SQVTM and CDR2 is ANQGSEA. The CDR3 bases are TGCAGCGTTGAACTAGGGGGAACTAACTATGGCTACACCTTC. Translation: CSVELGGTNYGYTF.

As to this clone: Other DNA sequences in this specimen translate into the identical CDR3. The V call is TRBV7-9, the J call TRBJ1-4; TRBD1 might be the D (5 bases). The CDR3 sequence is 14 residues long. Germline CDR1 SEHNR, CDR2 FQNEAQ (reference sequence). Trimming stripped 5 bases from V and 8 bases from J, with 15 bases between. The CDR3 loop is CASSPQGGGEKLFF. The CDR3 region has the DNA TGTGCCAGCAGCCCCCAGGGTGGGGGAGAAAAACTGTTTTTT. The variable domain in full, completed from reference TRBV7-9 and TRBJ1-4, reads DTGVSQNPRHKITKRGQNVTFRCDPISEHNRLYWYRQTLGQGPEFLTYFQNEAQLEKSRLLSDRFSAERPKGSFSTLEIQRTEQGDSAMYLCASSPQGGGEKLFFGSGTQLSVL.